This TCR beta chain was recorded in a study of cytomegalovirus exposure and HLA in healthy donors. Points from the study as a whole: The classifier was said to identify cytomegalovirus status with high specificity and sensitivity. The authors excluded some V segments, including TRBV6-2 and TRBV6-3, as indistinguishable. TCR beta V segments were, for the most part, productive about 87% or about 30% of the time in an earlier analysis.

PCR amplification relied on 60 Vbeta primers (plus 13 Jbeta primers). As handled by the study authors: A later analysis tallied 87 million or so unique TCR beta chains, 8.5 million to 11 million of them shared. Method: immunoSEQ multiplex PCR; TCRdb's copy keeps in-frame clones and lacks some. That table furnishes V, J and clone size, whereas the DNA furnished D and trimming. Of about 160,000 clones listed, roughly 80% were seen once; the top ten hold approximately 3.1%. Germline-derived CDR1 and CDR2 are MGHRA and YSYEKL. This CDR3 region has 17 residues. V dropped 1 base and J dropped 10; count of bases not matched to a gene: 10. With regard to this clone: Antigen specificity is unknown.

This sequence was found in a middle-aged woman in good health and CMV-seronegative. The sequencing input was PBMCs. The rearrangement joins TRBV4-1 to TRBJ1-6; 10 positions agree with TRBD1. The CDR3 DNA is TGCGCCAGCAGCCAAGTGGCTGACAGGGGGCTCGGGTCACCCCTCCACTTT. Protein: CASSQVADRGLGSPLHF.